The 17 T cell receptor beta chains below all came from one sample that was sequenced in a study of technical replicates of blood from several donors. Libraries were prepared by immunoSEQ multiplex PCR; TCRdb keeps only in-frame clonotypes and omits some of them. The sample holds around 50,000 clones, 95% to 97% seen once. Sequences were obtained from T cells isolated from PBMCs. These receptors were obtained from a human donor in good health.

This chain connects TRBV28 to TRBJ2-3, with D possibly matching TRBD1 (6 bases). Germline loops: CDR1 MDHEN, CDR2 SYDVKM. This CDR3 region has 14 residues. Trimming left V 5 bases short and J 1 base short, with 10 bases between. CDR3 region: CASSLRGRTDTQYF. The CDR3, as DNA: TGTGCCAGCAGTCTCAGGGGTCGCACAGATACGCAGTATTTT.

As for this clone: The same CDR3 arises from other DNA sequences in this sample as well. The chain uses TRBV5-1 and TRBJ2-3, with D possibly being TRBD2 (6 bases). The CDR3 runs to 13 residues. Trimming left V 4 bases short and J 0 bases short, with 6 bases between. Germline CDR1 reads SGHRS; CDR2 reads YFSETQ. The CDR3: CASSSGSTDTQYF. CDR3 nucleotide sequence: TGCGCCAGCAGCAGCGGGAGCACAGATACGCAGTATTTT. The full variable domain, completed using reference TRBV5-1 and TRBJ2-3, is KAGVTQTPRYLIKTRGQQVTLSCSPISGHRSVSWYQQTPGQGLQFLFEYFSETQRNKGNFPGRFSGRQFSNSRSEMNVSTLELGDSALYLCASSSGSTDTQYFGPGTRLTVL.

The gene calls are TRBV10-3 and TRBJ2-6; D perhaps matches TRBD1 (6 bases). V lost 9 bases to trimming and J lost 4 bases, with 13 bases between them. Germline assignment: CDR1 ENHRY and CDR2 SYGVKD. This CDR3 has 14 amino acids. Here the CDR3 DNA reads TGTGCCATTAAGGTCGGGACAGGGGCCAACGTCCTGACTTTC. Translated: CAIKVGTGANVLTF.

The J gene is TRBJ2-5, the V gene TRBV7-3; 9 nucleotides agree with TRBD1. Germline V gene data show CDR1 as SGHTA and CDR2 as FQGTGA. The V gene end was trimmed by 5 bases and the J gene end by 3 bases; junction bases not matched to a gene: 7. This CDR3 is 15 amino acids long. The DNA for the CDR3 is TGTGCCAGCAGCCCCTCCGGGACAGGGAAAGAGACCCAGTACTTC. Residues: CASSPSGTGKETQYF.

This clone is a singleton in its sample. The rearrangement links TRBV23-1 to TRBJ1-5; no clear D. TRBV23-1 is identified as an open reading frame with a role that is uncertain. This CDR3 comprises 14 residues. Trimming shortened V by 6 bases and J by 4 bases, and 13 bases separated the two germline ends. The CDR3 region has the DNA TGCGCCAGCAGCCCGAATCAGGAAAATCAGCCCCAGCATTTT. Amino acids: CASSPNQENQPQHF.

V gene TRBV4-2 combines with J gene TRBJ2-7; 9 nucleotides line up with TRBD2. The ends lost 4 bases at V and 3 bases at J; junction bases unmatched: 4. The CDR3 length is 14 residues. CDR1 and CDR2 (germline): LGHNA, YNFKEQ. The CDR3 nucleotides read TGTGCCAGCAGCCTAGCGGGAGAGGGCTACGAGCAGTACTTC. It yields the protein CASSLAGEGYEQYF.

V and J are TRBV23-1 and TRBJ1-5; D might be TRBD1 (6 bases). TRBV23-1 is classed as an ORF, of uncertain function. The CDR3 is 14 residues long. V lost 6 bases and J lost 9, with 18 bases in between. The CDR3 here is CASSRGGSRGPQHF. Here the CDR3 DNA reads TGCGCCAGCAGCAGGGGCGGTTCACGAGGGCCCCAGCATTTT.

This clone was detected only once. The V gene is TRBV4-1, the J gene TRBJ2-7, with 8 bases matching TRBD2. Germline V lookup: CDR1 MGHRA, CDR2 YSYEKL. The CDR3 sequence is 17 residues long. V was clipped by 4 bases and J by 2 bases; unmatched bases: 13. The CDR3, as DNA: TGCGCCAGCAGCCGAGGGGAGAGCGGGAGATACCCCTACGAGCAGTACTTC. It codes for CASSRGESGRYPYEQYF.

The V call is TRBV9, the J call TRBJ2-7; D remains ambiguous. This CDR3 has 14 residues. The V and J ends lost 1 base and 2 bases respectively, with 10 bases between them. The germline V gene encodes CDR1 SGDLS and CDR2 YYNGEE. CDR3 residues: CASSVLGEAYEQYF. Here the CDR3 DNA reads TGTGCCAGCAGCGTACTAGGTGAGGCCTACGAGCAGTACTTC.

The chain joins TRBV7-8 to TRBJ2-1; 10 bases are shared with TRBD2. Per the germline V gene, CDR1 is SGHVS and CDR2 is FQNEAQ. V gave up 1 base and J gave up 7 bases; unmatched junction bases: 7. The CDR3 is 16 amino acids. As DNA, the CDR3 is TGTGCCAGCAGCTTAGTGCAGCGGGAGGGTACAAATGAGCAGTTCTTC. Its translation is CASSLVQREGTNEQFF.

V gene TRBV5-6 combines with J gene TRBJ1-1; D not resolved. The CDR3 extends over 14 amino acids. The V and J ends lost 4 bases and 3 bases respectively, with 13 bases between them. Germline CDR1 SGHDT, CDR2 YYEEEE. The CDR3 DNA reads as TGTGCCAGCAGCCTGGTGGGAGACGACACTGAAGCTTTCTTT. As protein: CASSLVGDDTEAFF. The full variable domain, its missing parts supplied by reference TRBV5-6 and TRBJ1-1, is DAGVTQSPTHLIKTRGQQVTLRCSPKSGHDTVSWYQQALGQGPQFIFQYYEEEERQRGNFPDRFSGHQFPNYSSELNVNALLLGDSALYLCASSLVGDDTEAFFGQGTRLTVV.

The V and J genes are TRBV28 and TRBJ1-2; D perhaps matches TRBD1 (5 bases). V shed 6 bases and J shed 8 bases, with 19 bases lying between them. Germline assignment: CDR1 MDHEN and CDR2 SYDVKM. CDR3 length: 14 residues. CDR3 in DNA: TGTGCCAGCAGACTGACAGATATCCTGTCAGGCTACACCTTC. The encoded protein is CASRLTDILSGYTF.

The chain joins TRBV4-3 to TRBJ2-3, with a possible D match to TRBD2 (6 bases). From germline, CDR1 is LGHNA and CDR2 YSLEER. This CDR3 comprises 14 residues. Deletions cut 5 bases from V and 4 bases from J, with 13 bases between. Here the CDR3 reads CASSALASADTQYF. The DNA for the CDR3 is TGCGCCAGCAGCGCGCTAGCGAGCGCAGATACGCAGTATTTT.

This rearrangement joins TRBV30 to TRBJ1-5, with 7 bases matching TRBD1. The CDR3 spans 15 residues. Trimming cost V 7 bases and J 4 bases; bases outside gene matches: 13. Germline lookup yields CDR1 GTSNPN and CDR2 SVGIG (reference sequence). CDR3 DNA: TGTGCCTTCTCATATATTGACAGGGTAAATCAGCCCCAGCATTTT. This codes for CAFSYIDRVNQPQHF.

V usage is TRBV11-3 and J usage is TRBJ1-4, with a weak D call TRBD1 (6 bases). The length of the CDR3 is 14 residues. Trimming cost V 3 bases and J 2 bases, with 7 bases left between them. Germline assignment: CDR1 SGHNT and CDR2 YENEEA. Here the CDR3 DNA reads TGTGCCAGCAGCTTCAGGGGCACTAATGAAAAACTGTTTTTT. Residues: CASSFRGTNEKLFF.

This chain links TRBV7-7 with TRBJ2-7, with D maybe TRBD2 (7 bases). The CDR3 loop spans 16 amino acids. Germline CDR1 and CDR2: SSHAT and FNYEAQ (reference sequence). V was pared by 5 bases and J by 3 bases, with 20 bases between. The CDR3 DNA sequence: TGTGCCAGCAGCCCATTTGGGGGGGCGATTCTCTACGAGCAGTACTTC. Residues: CASSPFGGAILYEQYF.

The chain carries TRBV4-3 and TRBJ2-7, with 7 bases identical to TRBD2. Germline CDR1 LGHNA, CDR2 YSLEER. J lost 2 bases, V lost 4 bases, and 11 bases had no gene match. The CDR3 is 16 residues long. This CDR3 reads CASSRAFGEGPYEQYF. The CDR3 DNA reads as TGCGCCAGCAGCCGCGCGTTCGGGGAGGGCCCCTACGAGCAGTACTTC.